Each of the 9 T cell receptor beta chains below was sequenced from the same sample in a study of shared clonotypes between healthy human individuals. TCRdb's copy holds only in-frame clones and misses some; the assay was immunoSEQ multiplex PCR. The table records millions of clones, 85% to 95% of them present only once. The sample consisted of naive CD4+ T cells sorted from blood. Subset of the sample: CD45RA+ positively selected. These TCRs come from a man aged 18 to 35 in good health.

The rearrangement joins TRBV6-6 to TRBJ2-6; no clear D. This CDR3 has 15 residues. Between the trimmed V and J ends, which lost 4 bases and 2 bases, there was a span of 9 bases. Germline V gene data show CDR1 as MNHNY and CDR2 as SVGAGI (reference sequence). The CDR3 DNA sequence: TGTGCCAGCAGTTTTCCGACCCCTGGGGCCAACGTCCTGACTTTC. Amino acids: CASSFPTPGANVLTF.

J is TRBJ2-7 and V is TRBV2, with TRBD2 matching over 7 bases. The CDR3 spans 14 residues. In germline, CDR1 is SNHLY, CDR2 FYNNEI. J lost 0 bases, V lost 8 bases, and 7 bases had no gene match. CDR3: CASQRGPSSYEQYF. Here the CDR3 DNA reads TGTGCCAGCCAGCGGGGCCCTAGCTCCTACGAGCAGTACTTC.

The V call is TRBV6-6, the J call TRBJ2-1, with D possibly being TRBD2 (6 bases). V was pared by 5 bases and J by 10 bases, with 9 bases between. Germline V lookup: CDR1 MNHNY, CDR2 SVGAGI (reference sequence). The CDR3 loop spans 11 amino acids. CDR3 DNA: TGTGCCAGCAGTCGGGAGAGGGAGCAGTTCTTC. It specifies CASSREREQFF.

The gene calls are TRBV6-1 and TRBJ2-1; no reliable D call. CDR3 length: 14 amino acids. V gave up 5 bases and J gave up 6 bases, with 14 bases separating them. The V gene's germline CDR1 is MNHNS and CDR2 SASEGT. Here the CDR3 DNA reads TGTGCCAGCAGTTTTGGTATAGGAAGCAATGAGCAGTTCTTC. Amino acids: CASSFGIGSNEQFF.

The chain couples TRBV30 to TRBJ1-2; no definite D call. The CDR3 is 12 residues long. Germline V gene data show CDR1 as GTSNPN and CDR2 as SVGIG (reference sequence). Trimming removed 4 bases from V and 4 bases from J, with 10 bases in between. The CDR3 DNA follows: TGTGCCTGGAATACAGCTGGCTATGGCTACACCTTC. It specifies CAWNTAGYGYTF.

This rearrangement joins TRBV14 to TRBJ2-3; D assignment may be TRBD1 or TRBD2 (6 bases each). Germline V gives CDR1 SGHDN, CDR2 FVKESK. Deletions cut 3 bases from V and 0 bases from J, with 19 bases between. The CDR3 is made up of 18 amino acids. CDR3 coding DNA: TGTGCCAGCAGCCAGTTGCGCCTCGGGGGCGCGAGCACAGATACGCAGTATTTT. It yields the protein CASSQLRLGGASTDTQYF.

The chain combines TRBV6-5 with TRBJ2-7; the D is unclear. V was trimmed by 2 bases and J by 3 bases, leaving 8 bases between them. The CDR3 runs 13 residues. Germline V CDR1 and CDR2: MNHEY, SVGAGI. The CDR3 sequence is CASSYAVIYEQYF. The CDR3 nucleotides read TGTGCCAGCAGTTACGCGGTCATCTACGAGCAGTACTTC.

The CDR3 DNA sequence: TGCGCCAGCAGCGAAGGACTATATGGCTACACCTTC. It translates to CASSEGLYGYTF. This sequence joins TRBV5-1 and TRBJ1-2; D gene unclear. CDR1 is SGHRS, CDR2 YFSETQ, per germline. The CDR3 consists of 12 residues. V lost 4 bases and J 5 bases, leaving 9 bases between the germline ends.

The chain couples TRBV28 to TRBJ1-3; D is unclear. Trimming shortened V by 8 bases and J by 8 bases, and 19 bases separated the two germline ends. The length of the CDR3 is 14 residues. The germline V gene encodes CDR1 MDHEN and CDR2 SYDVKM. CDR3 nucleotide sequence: TGTGCCAGCCGGGGAGGTCCCGCACCGGACACCATATATTTT. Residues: CASRGGPAPDTIYF.